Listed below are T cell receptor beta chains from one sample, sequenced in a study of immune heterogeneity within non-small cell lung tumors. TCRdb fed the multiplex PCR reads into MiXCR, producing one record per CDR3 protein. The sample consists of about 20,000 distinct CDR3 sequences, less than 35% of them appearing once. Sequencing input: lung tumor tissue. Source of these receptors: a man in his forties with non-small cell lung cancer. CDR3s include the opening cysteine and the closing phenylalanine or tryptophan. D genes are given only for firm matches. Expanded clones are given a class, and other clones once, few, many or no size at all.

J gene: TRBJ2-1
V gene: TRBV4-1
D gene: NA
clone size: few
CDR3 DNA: TGCGCCAGCAGCCAAGATGGGGGCGGAGGCAATGAGCAGTTCTTC
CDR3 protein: CASSQDGGGGNEQFF

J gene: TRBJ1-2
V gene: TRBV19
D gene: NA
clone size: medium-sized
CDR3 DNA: TGTGCCATCTCCCCAGGGGATAACTATGGCTACACCTTC
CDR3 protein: CAISPGDNYGYTF

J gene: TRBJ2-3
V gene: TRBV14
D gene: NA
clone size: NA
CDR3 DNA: TGTGCCAGCAGCCAAGATCTTGGCGGAGCGCAGTATTTT
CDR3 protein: CASSQDLGGAQYF

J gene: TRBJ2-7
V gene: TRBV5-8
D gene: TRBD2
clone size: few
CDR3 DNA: TGTGCCAGCAGCTTGGTTATTGAGGTAGCGGGAGGAATTACCTACGAGCAGTACTTC
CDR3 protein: CASSLVIEVAGGITYEQYF

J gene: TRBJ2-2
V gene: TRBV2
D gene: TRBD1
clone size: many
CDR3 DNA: TGTGCCAGCAGCGGGACAGGAGTTGGGACCGGGGAGCTGTTTTTT
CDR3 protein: CASSGTGVGTGELFF

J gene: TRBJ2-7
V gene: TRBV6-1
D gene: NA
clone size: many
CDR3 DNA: TGTGCCAGCAGTGAAACGGGACTGTCCGAGCAGTACTTC
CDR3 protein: CASSETGLSEQYF

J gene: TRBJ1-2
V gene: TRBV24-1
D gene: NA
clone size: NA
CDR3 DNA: TGTGCCACCAGTGATTTGTGGGAGGGTGGCTACACCTTC
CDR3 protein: CATSDLWEGGYTF

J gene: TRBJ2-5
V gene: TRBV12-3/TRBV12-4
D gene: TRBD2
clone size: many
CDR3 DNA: TGTGCCAGCAGTTCGGGGGGGACCCAGTACTTC
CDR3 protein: CASSSGGTQYF

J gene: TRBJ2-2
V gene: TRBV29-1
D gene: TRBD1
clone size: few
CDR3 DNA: TGCAGCGTAGGGACAGGGGTGCACACCGGGGAGCTGTTTTTT
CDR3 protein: CSVGTGVHTGELFF

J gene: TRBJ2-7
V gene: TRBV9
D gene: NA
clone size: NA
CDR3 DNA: TGTGCCAGCAGCGCCGGGGGCGGCGAGCAGTACTTC
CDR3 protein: CASSAGGGEQYF

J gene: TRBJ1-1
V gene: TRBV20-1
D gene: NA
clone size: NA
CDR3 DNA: TGCAGTTTTGGCAGTATGAACACTGAAGCTTTCTTT
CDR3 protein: CSFGSMNTEAFF

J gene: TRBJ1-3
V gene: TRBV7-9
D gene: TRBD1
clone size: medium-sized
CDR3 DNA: TGTGCCAGCAGCTTCCTGAAGGGGGCATCCGGAAACACCATATATTTT
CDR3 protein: CASSFLKGASGNTIYF

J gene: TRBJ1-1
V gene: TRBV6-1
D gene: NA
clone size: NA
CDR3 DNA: TGCGGGGTCAGAACAAACATGAACACTGAAGCTTTATTT
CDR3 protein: CGVRTNMNTEALF

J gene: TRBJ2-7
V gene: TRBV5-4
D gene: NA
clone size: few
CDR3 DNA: TGTGCCAGCAGCGCTTTACGTAAGGGCTCCTACGAGCAGTACTTC
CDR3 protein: CASSALRKGSYEQYF

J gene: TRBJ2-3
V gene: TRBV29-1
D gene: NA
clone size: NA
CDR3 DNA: TGCAGCGTTGGGGCGGTGCCGGCCACAGATACGCAGTATTTT
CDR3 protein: CSVGAVPATDTQYF

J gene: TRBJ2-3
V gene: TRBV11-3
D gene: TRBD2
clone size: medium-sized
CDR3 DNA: TGTGCCAGCAGCCGGGGACTAGCGGGAGGAGTAGATACGCAGTATTTT
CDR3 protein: CASSRGLAGGVDTQYF

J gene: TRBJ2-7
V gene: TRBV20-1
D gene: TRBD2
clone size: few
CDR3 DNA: TGCAGTGCTGGGGGGAGGGGAAACGAGCAGTACTTC
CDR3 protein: CSAGGRGNEQYF

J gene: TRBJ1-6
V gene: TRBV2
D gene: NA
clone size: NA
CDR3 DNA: TGTACCAGCAGTGAGCAGGGCGGCCTCTGTAATTCACCCCTCCACTTT
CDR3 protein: CTSSEQGGLCNSPLHF

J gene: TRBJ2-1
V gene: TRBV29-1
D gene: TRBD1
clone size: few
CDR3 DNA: TGCAGCGTCGGCAATGGGGGACAGATCAATGAGCAGTTCTTC
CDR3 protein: CSVGNGGQINEQFF

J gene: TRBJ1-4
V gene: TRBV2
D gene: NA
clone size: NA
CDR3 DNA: TGTGCCAGCAGGGAACCAGGGACTCGGGAAAAACTGTTTTTT
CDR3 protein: CASREPGTREKLFF

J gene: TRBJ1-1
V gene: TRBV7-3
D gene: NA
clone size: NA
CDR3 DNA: TGTGCCAGCAGCTGGACGGGGGCGATGAACACTGAAGCTTTCTTT
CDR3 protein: CASSWTGAMNTEAFF

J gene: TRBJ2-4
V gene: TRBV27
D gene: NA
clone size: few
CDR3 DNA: TGTGCCAGCAGTCCTGAGACCGGGAACATTCAGTACTTC
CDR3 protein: CASSPETGNIQYF

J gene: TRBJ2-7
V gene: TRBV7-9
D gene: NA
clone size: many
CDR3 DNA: TGTGCCAGCAGCCCAGGACTTTACGAGCAGTACTTC
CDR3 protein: CASSPGLYEQYF

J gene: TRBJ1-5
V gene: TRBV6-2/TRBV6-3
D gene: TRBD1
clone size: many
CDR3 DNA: TGTGCCAGCAGTTACCCTGGGACAGTCAATCAGCCCCAGCATTTT
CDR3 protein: CASSYPGTVNQPQHF

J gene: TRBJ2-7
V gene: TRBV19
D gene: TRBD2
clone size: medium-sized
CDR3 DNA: TGTGCCAGTAGTATGGGGCTAGCGGGAGTCTACGAGCAGTACTTC
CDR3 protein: CASSMGLAGVYEQYF

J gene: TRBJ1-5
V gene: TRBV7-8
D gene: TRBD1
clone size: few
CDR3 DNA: TGTGCCAGCAGCCCCCAGGGACAGATGAATCAGCCCCAGCATTTT
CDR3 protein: CASSPQGQMNQPQHF

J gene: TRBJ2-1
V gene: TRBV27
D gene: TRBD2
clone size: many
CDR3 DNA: TGTGCCAGCAGTTGGACTAGCGGGAGGGGAAATGAGCAGTTCTTC
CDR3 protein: CASSWTSGRGNEQFF

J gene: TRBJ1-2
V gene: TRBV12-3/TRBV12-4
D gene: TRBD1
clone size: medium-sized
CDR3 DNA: TGTGCCAGCAGTAAAACAGGGGTTGGAAACTATGGCTACACCTTC
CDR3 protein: CASSKTGVGNYGYTF

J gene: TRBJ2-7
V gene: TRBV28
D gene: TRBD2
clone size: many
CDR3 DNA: TGTGCCAGCAGGCTACTAGCGGGAGACCTCTACGAGCAGTACTTC
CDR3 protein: CASRLLAGDLYEQYF

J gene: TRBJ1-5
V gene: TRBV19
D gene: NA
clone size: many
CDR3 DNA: TGTGCCAGTAGTGCAGGCAATCAGCCCCAGCATTTT
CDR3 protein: CASSAGNQPQHF

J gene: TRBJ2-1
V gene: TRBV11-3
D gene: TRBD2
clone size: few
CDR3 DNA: TGTGCCAGCAGCGTGGGGGTAGCGGGATACAATGAGCAGTTCTTC
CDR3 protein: CASSVGVAGYNEQFF

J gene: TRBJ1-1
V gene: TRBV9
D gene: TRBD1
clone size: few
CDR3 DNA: TGTGCCAGCAGCAAGCACGACAGGGGGAACACTGAAGCTTTCTTT
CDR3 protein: CASSKHDRGNTEAFF

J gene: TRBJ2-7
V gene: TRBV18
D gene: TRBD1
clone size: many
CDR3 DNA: TGTGCCAGCTCACCACGGGGACAGGGGGAGGAGCAGTACTTC
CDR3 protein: CASSPRGQGEEQYF

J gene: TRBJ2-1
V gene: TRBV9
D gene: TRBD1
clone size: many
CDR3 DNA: TGTGCCAGCAGCAGAACAGGGGGCAGGGGGAATGAGCAGTTCTTC
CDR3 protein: CASSRTGGRGNEQFF

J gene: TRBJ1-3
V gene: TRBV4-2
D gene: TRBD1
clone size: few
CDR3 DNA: TGTGCCAGCAGCCAAGAAGCCAGGGGGTCAGGAAACACCATATATTTT
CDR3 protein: CASSQEARGSGNTIYF

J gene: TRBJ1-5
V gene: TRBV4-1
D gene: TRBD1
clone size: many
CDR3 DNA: TGCGCCAGCAGCCAAGGGACAGGGGGTTGGGGCAATCAGCCCCAGCATTTT
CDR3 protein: CASSQGTGGWGNQPQHF

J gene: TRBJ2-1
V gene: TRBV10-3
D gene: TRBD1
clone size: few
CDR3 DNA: TGTGCCAGCGACTCCCGGACAGGACGCTCCTACAATGAGCAGTTCTTC
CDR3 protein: CASDSRTGRSYNEQFF

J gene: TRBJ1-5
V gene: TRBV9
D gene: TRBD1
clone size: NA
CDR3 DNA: TGTGCCAGCAGCGCAACGACAGGGGGCCATCAGCCCCAGCATTTT
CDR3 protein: CASSATTGGHQPQHF

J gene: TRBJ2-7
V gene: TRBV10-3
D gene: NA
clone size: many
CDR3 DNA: TGTGCCATCAGTGAGGGGAGCGGGCTCTACGAGCAGTACTTC
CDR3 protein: CAISEGSGLYEQYF

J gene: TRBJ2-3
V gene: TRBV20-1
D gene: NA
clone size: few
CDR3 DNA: TGCAGTGCCGCGTACGATACGCAGTATTTT
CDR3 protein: CSAAYDTQYF

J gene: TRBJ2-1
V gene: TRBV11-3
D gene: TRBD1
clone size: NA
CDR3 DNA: TGTGCCAGCAGCTTTAGACAGGGGGCATACAATGAGCAGGTCTTC
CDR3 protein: CASSFRQGAYNEQVF

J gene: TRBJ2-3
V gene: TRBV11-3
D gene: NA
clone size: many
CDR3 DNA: TGTGCCAGCAGCATGTCCCGAAGGGCCAGCGTCCCTAGCACAGATACGCAGTATTTT
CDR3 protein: CASSMSRRASVPSTDTQYF

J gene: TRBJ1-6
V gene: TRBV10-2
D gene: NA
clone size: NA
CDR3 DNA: TGCGCCAGCAGTGAGGGGGCCCAGAGCTCCTATAATTCACTCCTCCACTTT
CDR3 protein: CASSEGAQSSYNSLLHF

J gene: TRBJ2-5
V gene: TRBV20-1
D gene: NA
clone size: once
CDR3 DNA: TGCAGTGCTGACCTCAATACTACGATGAAGACCCAGTACTTC
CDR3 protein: CSADLNTTMKTQYF

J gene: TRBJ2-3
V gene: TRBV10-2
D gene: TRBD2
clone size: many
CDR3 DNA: TGCGCCAGCAGGGCTAGCGGGGGGGATACGCAGTATTTT
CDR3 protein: CASRASGGDTQYF

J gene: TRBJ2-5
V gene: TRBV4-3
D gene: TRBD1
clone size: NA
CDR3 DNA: TGCGCCAGCAGCAGGGACAGACAAGAGACCCAGTACTTC
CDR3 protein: CASSRDRQETQYF

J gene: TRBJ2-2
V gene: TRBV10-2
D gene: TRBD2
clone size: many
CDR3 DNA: TGCGCCAGCAGCCCGGGACTAGCGAACACCGGGGAGCTGTTTTTT
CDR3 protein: CASSPGLANTGELFF

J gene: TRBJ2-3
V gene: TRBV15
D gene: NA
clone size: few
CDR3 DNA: TGTGCCACCAGCAGGGGATCCGGGGGCAGGACAGATACGCAGTATTTT
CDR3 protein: CATSRGSGGRTDTQYF

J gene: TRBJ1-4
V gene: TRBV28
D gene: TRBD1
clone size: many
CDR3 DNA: TGTGCCAGCGACCACCGGGGACAGGGGAGTGAAAAACTGTTTTTT
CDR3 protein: CASDHRGQGSEKLFF

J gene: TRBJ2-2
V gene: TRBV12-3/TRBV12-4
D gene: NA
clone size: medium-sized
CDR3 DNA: TGTGCCAGCAGTTTAGCGAAGGGGTTTGTCGGGGAGCTGTTTTTT
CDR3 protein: CASSLAKGFVGELFF

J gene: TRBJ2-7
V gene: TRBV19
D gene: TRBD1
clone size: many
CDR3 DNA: TGTGCCAGTAGTGCCGGACAGGCGGGGCAGTACTTC
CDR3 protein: CASSAGQAGQYF

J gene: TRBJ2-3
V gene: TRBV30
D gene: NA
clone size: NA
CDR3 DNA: TGTGCCCACAGTTGGGGGTTTGATACGCAGTATTTT
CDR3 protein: CAHSWGFDTQYF

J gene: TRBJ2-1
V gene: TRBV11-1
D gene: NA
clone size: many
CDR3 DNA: TGTGCCAGCAGCCCATACTCGGGGATCAATGAGCAGTTCTTC
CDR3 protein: CASSPYSGINEQFF

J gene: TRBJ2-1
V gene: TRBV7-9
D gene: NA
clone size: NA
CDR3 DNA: TGTGCCAGCAGCTTCCTTTACAATGAGCAGTTCTTC
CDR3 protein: CASSFLYNEQFF

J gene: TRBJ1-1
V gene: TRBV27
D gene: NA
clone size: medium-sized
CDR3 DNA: TGTGCCACTTCCGGGCAGCTTAACACTGAAGCTTTCTTT
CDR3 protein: CATSGQLNTEAFF